The source of this TCR beta chain is a study of T cells in Graves' hyperthyroidism and ophthalmopathy. This clonotype was seen ten or more times. Using RNA transcripts as the source, TCR beta CDR3 regions were amplified. TCR CDR3 underwent first-round RT-PCR with the HTBI primer set. Using its own MiXCR run on the multiplex PCR reads, TCRdb lists one record per CDR3 protein. Of approximately 870,000 distinct CDR3 sequences in the sample, about two fifths were seen once. Germline CDR1 and CDR2: SQVTM and ANQGSEA. CDR3 size: 12 residues. V shed 1 base and J shed 3 bases, with 7 bases lying between them. Pregnant or lactating patients were excluded, as were those with uncontrolled infection or other autoimmune disease. Each diagnosis drew on symptoms, thyroxine, TRAb, thyroid ultrasound and orbital computed tomography findings.

This TCR was sampled from a man in his late teens or twenties with Graves' hyperthyroidism. Input material: blood. This chain connects TRBV29-1 to TRBJ2-7, with D tentatively TRBD1 or TRBD2 (5 bases each). CDR3 sequence (DNA): TGCAGCGTTGAAGGAGGGGTCTACGAGCAGTACTTC. This codes for CSVEGGVYEQYF.